A single sample gave rise to the 32 T cell receptor beta chains below, sequenced in a study of T cell changes during pregnancy in multiple sclerosis. Profiling relied on immunoSEQ multiplex PCR, and the TCRdb table lists in-frame clones only, not all of them. Here the sample spans 75,000 to 95,000 clones, about 92% being singletons. Source: peripheral blood, taken after pregnancy. The source is a female donor with multiple sclerosis, enrolled in a pregnancy study.

The chain has TRBV4-1 and TRBJ2-7; 7 bases are a match to TRBD2. Germline loops: CDR1 MGHRA, CDR2 YSYEKL. The CDR3 runs 15 residues. Germline trimming cut 0 bases from V and 1 base from J; bases unmatched to any gene: 3. The CDR3 sequence: CASSQERGSSYEQYF. CDR3 coding DNA: TGCGCCAGCAGCCAAGAGCGGGGGTCTTCCTACGAGCAGTACTTC.

J is TRBJ1-2 and V is TRBV7-2; no definite D call. The CDR3 totals 14 residues. Germline CDR1 is SGHTA and CDR2 is FQGNSA. V gave up 2 bases and J gave up 0 bases, with 7 bases separating them. As DNA, the CDR3 is TGTGCCAGCAGCTTAAATTCAGCTAACTATGGCTACACCTTC. It encodes CASSLNSANYGYTF.

The V call is TRBV6-1, the J call TRBJ1-2; D remains ambiguous. The CDR3 contains 14 residues. The germline gives CDR1 MNHNS, CDR2 SASEGT. V shed 8 bases and J shed 2 bases, with 15 bases lying between them. The CDR3 nucleotides are TGTGCCAGCCTTAGAGGCATACTAAACTATGGCTACACCTTC. Translating gives CASLRGILNYGYTF.

The rearrangement joins TRBV18 to TRBJ1-1; no firm D call. V was cut by 2 bases and J by 1 base, with 8 bases left in between. Germline V lookup: CDR1 KGHSH, CDR2 LQKENI. The CDR3 contains 14 residues. CDR3 protein: CASSPGTQNTEAFF. CDR3 in DNA: TGTGCCAGCTCACCAGGCACCCAGAACACTGAAGCTTTCTTT.

The rearrangement links TRBV18 to TRBJ2-7; TRBD1 is a possible D gene (6 bases). The germline gives CDR1 KGHSH, CDR2 LQKENI. The CDR3 loop spans 14 amino acids. Trimming stripped 5 bases from V and 2 bases from J, with 13 bases between. CDR3 coding DNA: TGTGCCAGCTCATTCCGGGACAAACCCTACGAGCAGTACTTC. The encoded protein is CASSFRDKPYEQYF.

This sequence joins TRBV27 and TRBJ1-1, with TRBD1 identical over 7 bases. The CDR3 spans 15 residues. Losses at the gene ends were 3 bases for V and 5 bases for J; bases not matched to a gene: 9. The germline V gene encodes CDR1 MNHEY and CDR2 SMNVEV (reference sequence). The CDR3 DNA reads TGTGCCAGCAGTTTGTCAGACAGGGTGTGGACTGAAGCTTTCTTT. It translates to CASSLSDRVWTEAFF.

DNA for the CDR3: TGTGCCAGCAGCGGAACAGTCTCCCTATCTTCGAACACTGAAGCTTTCTTT. It yields the protein CASSGTVSLSSNTEAFF. The V gene is TRBV5-4, the J gene TRBJ1-1; D uncertain. This CDR3 contains 17 residues. CDR1 SGHNT and CDR2 YYREEE come from the germline V gene (reference sequence). Trimming stripped 4 bases from V and 1 base from J, with 20 bases between.

The J gene is TRBJ2-1, the V gene TRBV5-8; 9 bases are a match to TRBD1. The length of the CDR3 is 16 residues. Germline CDR1 is SGHTS and CDR2 is YDEGEE. The V and J ends lost 0 bases and 4 bases, in that order; junction bases with no gene match: 5. CDR3 residues: CASSLGTGDYYNEQFF. Here the CDR3 DNA reads TGTGCCAGCAGCTTGGGGACAGGGGATTATTACAATGAGCAGTTCTTC.

The chain joins TRBV18 to TRBJ2-3; 11 nucleotides align to TRBD2. V shed 3 bases, J shed 4 bases, and the junction held 12 bases outside the gene matches. The CDR3 length is 18 residues. The germline gives CDR1 KGHSH, CDR2 LQKENI. This CDR3 is CASSPDSWGLAESDTQYF. In DNA, the CDR3 is TGTGCCAGCTCACCTGATTCGTGGGGACTAGCGGAATCAGATACGCAGTATTTT.

The chain links TRBV7-9 to TRBJ1-2, with 12 nucleotides matching TRBD1. The CDR3 loop spans 14 amino acids. CDR1 and CDR2 (germline): SEHNR, FQNEAQ (reference sequence). The ends lost 1 base at V and 10 bases at J; junction bases unmatched: 4. Written as DNA, the CDR3 is TGTGCCAGCAGCTTAGGAGGGACAGGGGGCAACTACACCTTC. Translating it yields CASSLGGTGGNYTF.

V usage is TRBV6-5 and J usage is TRBJ1-5; a weak D match, TRBD1 (6 bases). Germline CDR1 and CDR2: MNHEY and SVGAGI. Trimming removed 6 bases from V and 8 bases from J, with 14 bases in between. This CDR3 is built from 13 residues. For the CDR3, the DNA is TGTGCCAGCAGGGGGGCGTCGAAGGAGCCCCAGCATTTT. Translation: CASRGASKEPQHF.

The chain has TRBV7-6 and TRBJ2-7; 9 positions agree with TRBD1. Trimming at V came to 1 base and at J to 6 bases, leaving 13 bases not matched to a gene. CDR1 SGHVS and CDR2 FNYEAQ come from the germline V gene. This CDR3 is 17 amino acids long. Here the CDR3 reads CASSLDPGDREAGEQYF. CDR3 DNA: TGTGCCAGCAGCTTAGATCCCGGGGACAGGGAGGCCGGCGAGCAGTACTTC.

The rearrangement links TRBV18 to TRBJ1-2, with a possible D match to TRBD1 (6 bases). CDR3 size: 15 residues. Germline V gene lookup returns CDR1 KGHSH and CDR2 LQKENI. Trimming removed 3 bases from V and 0 bases from J, with 11 bases in between. CDR3 residues: CASSPGGPPNYGYTF. CDR3 in DNA: TGTGCCAGCTCACCCGGGGGGCCTCCTAACTATGGCTACACCTTC.

The chain combines TRBV7-6 with TRBJ2-7; 7 bases line up with TRBD2. Germline values: CDR1 SGHVS, CDR2 FNYEAQ. V lost 5 bases and J lost 0; bases outside the gene matches: 10. The length of the CDR3 is 16 residues. CDR3 protein: CASSPDWGGSSYEQYF. CDR3 bases: TGTGCCAGCAGCCCCGATTGGGGGGGGAGCTCCTACGAGCAGTACTTC.

This chain links TRBV10-3 with TRBJ2-1, with a tentative D call TRBD2 (6 bases). Germline V gene data show CDR1 as ENHRY and CDR2 as SYGVKD. The CDR3 totals 19 residues. V lost 3 bases to trimming and J lost 0 bases, with 21 bases between them. The CDR3 DNA reads TGTGCCATCAGTGATTTAGGAGCGGGTAATCCTAGCTCCTACAATGAGCAGTTCTTC. Its translation is CAISDLGAGNPSSYNEQFF.

This chain connects TRBV5-8 to TRBJ1-2, with 10 bases aligning to TRBD1. The V gene's germline CDR1 is SGHTS and CDR2 YDEGEE. The CDR3 spans 14 residues. Trimming cost V 0 bases and J 8 bases; bases outside gene matches: 4. The CDR3 region is CASSLGQGARGYTF. CDR3 DNA sequence: TGTGCCAGCAGCTTGGGACAGGGGGCTCGGGGCTACACCTTC.

V gene TRBV29-1 combines with J gene TRBJ2-3; tentative D call: TRBD1 (6 bases). The CDR3 length is 12 residues. V lost 4 bases and J 6 bases, leaving 11 bases between the germline ends. Germline CDR1 reads SQVTM; CDR2 reads ANQGSEA. The CDR3 DNA sequence: TGCAGCGTTGCTGGGGGCGCGGATACGCAGTATTTT. Its protein product is CSVAGGADTQYF.

The chain is built from TRBV7-3 and TRBJ1-6; tentatively, D is TRBD1 (6 bases). The CDR3 consists of 15 residues. Trimming shortened V by 2 bases and J by 10 bases, and 15 bases separated the two germline ends. Germline CDR1 reads SGHTA; CDR2 reads FQGTGA. CDR3: CASSLLQGPNSPLHF. The CDR3 bases are TGTGCCAGCAGCTTACTTCAGGGGCCTAACTCACCCCTCCACTTT. Full variable domain (missing parts from reference TRBV7-3 and TRBJ1-6): GAGVSQTPSNKVTEKGKYVELRCDPISGHTALYWYRQSLGQGPEFLIYFQGTGAADDSGLPNDRFFAVRPEGSVSTLKIQRTERGDSAVYLCASSLLQGPNSPLHFGNGTRLTVT.

J is TRBJ2-3 and V is TRBV4-3; 12 bases are shared with TRBD2. CDR3 length: 16 residues. Trimming took 1 base from V and 2 from J; bases not matched to a gene: 1. CDR1 LGHNA and CDR2 YSLEER come from the germline V gene. The CDR3 DNA follows: TGCGCCAGCAGCCAAGGGACTAGCGGGACCACAGATACGCAGTATTTT. It codes for CASSQGTSGTTDTQYF.

Written as DNA, the CDR3 is TGTGCCAGCAGCCAGGGGGTTTTACCAGGGATTCAGCCCCAGCATTTT. Protein sequence: CASSQGVLPGIQPQHF. The genes are TRBV7-9 and TRBJ1-5; 7 positions agree with TRBD1. This CDR3 is 16 amino acids long. V lost 5 bases and J lost 6; bases outside the gene matches: 13. CDR1 SEHNR and CDR2 FQNEAQ come from the germline V gene (reference sequence). The complete variable domain, with remaining parts taken from reference TRBV7-9 and TRBJ1-5, reads DTGVSQNPRHKITKRGQNVTFRCDPISEHNRLYWYRQTLGQGPEFLTYFQNEAQLEKSRLLSDRFSAERPKGSFSTLEIQRTEQGDSAMYLCASSQGVLPGIQPQHFGDGTRLSIL.

This clone occurred once. This chain uses TRBV30 with TRBJ2-1, with D perhaps TRBD2 (5 bases). The CDR3 covers 15 residues. Trimming stripped 2 bases from V and 3 bases from J, with 14 bases between. Germline V gene sequence: CDR1 GTSNPN, CDR2 SVGIG (reference sequence). The CDR3 coding sequence is TGTGCCTGGAGTAAAGGGAGTCTGTACTACAATGAGCAGTTCTTC. Amino acids: CAWSKGSLYYNEQFF.

The chain joins TRBV7-2 to TRBJ1-2, with D uncertain. Looked up from germline, CDR1 is SGHTA and CDR2 is FQGNSA. V was clipped by 5 bases and J by 5 bases, with 6 bases between them. The CDR3 spans 11 residues. The CDR3 DNA reads TGTGCCAGCAGCATTCTTTATGGCTACACCTTC. Protein sequence: CASSILYGYTF.

This clone was counted once. V and J are TRBV4-3 and TRBJ2-3, with D tentatively TRBD2 (7 bases). This CDR3 spans 17 amino acids. Germline V gene sequence: CDR1 LGHNA, CDR2 YSLEER. Trimming shortened V by 4 bases and J by 6 bases, and 23 bases separated the two germline ends. The CDR3 DNA is TGCGCCAGCAGCCGCCAGATAGGGGGGGGCGGTAGGGATACGCAGTATTTT. Amino acids: CASSRQIGGGGRDTQYF.

The chain uses TRBV21-1 and TRBJ2-4; the D call in the table, TRBD1, was not verified against the DNA. TRBV21-1 is marked as a pseudogene. There are 17 residues in the CDR3. The DNA for the CDR3 is TGTGCCAGCAGCAAAGTATCACCCAGGGGGTTGATAAACATTCAGTACTTC. Translation: CASSKVSPRGLINIQYF.

This chain joins TRBV7-3 and TRBJ2-3; TRBD1 is a possible D gene (6 bases). CDR3 length: 15 amino acids. V shed 5 bases and J shed 3 bases, with 15 bases lying between them. Germline loops: CDR1 SGHTA, CDR2 FQGTGA. This CDR3 reads CASSPQGDQTDTQYF. In nucleotides, the CDR3 is TGTGCCAGCAGCCCACAGGGAGACCAGACAGATACGCAGTATTTT.

The chain recombines TRBV5-4 with TRBJ2-5, with D possibly being TRBD2 (6 bases). The CDR3 covers 15 residues. V lost 5 bases and J 0 bases, leaving 14 bases between the germline ends. Germline lookup yields CDR1 SGHNT and CDR2 YYREEE (reference sequence). The CDR3 DNA reads TGTGCCAGCAGACTGGGCGGCGGGGACCAAGAGACCCAGTACTTC. It translates to CASRLGGGDQETQYF. The whole variable domain, remainder taken from reference TRBV5-4 and TRBJ2-5, is ETGVTQSPTHLIKTRGQQVTLRCSSQSGHNTVSWYQQALGQGPQFIFQYYREEENGRGNFPPRFSGLQFPNYSSELNVNALELDDSALYLCASRLGGGDQETQYFGPGTRLLVL.

The V call is TRBV19, the J call TRBJ2-7, with D tentatively TRBD1 (6 bases). The CDR3 has 15 residues. The V gene lost 3 bases and the J gene lost 4 bases, with 16 bases spanning the gap. Per germline, CDR1 LNHDA and CDR2 SQIVND (reference sequence). CDR3 nucleotide sequence: TGTGCCAGTAGTATGGGGTCAGGGGATTTTTACGAGCAGTACTTC. Protein sequence: CASSMGSGDFYEQYF.

J is TRBJ1-2 and V is TRBV5-1; TRBD1 matches 9 bases. The CDR3 runs 14 residues. Losses at the gene ends were 0 bases for V and 6 bases for J; bases not matched to a gene: 3. Germline CDR1 reads SGHRS; CDR2 reads YFSETQ. For the CDR3, the DNA is TGCGCCAGCAGCTTGGAAGGACAGGGGAATGGCTACACCTTC. Translated: CASSLEGQGNGYTF.

This rearrangement joins TRBV5-4 to TRBJ1-5, with D maybe TRBD1 (6 bases). V shed 3 bases and J shed 5 bases, with 12 bases lying between them. Looked up from germline, CDR1 is SGHNT and CDR2 is YYREEE (reference sequence). The CDR3 loop spans 14 amino acids. The CDR3 is CASSSGVVDQPQHF. The CDR3 coding sequence is TGTGCCAGCAGCTCAGGGGTAGTGGATCAGCCCCAGCATTTT.

The genes are TRBV9 and TRBJ2-5; possibly TRBD1 for D (6 bases). Trimming took 7 bases from V and 6 from J, leaving 16 bases between them. The CDR3 runs to 13 residues. The germline gives CDR1 SGDLS, CDR2 YYNGEE. CDR3 protein: CASGTGYEKTQYF. The CDR3 nucleotides read TGTGCCAGCGGTACAGGGTACGAGAAGACCCAGTACTTC.

The rearrangement joins TRBV12-5 to TRBJ1-2; TRBD1 aligns across 7 bases. CDR1 and CDR2 (germline): LGHNT, FRNRAP. The CDR3 contains 17 residues. V gave up 5 bases and J gave up 0 bases; unmatched junction bases: 12. CDR3 in amino acids: CASGPPPTGQANYGYTF. CDR3 nucleotide sequence: TGTGCTAGTGGTCCCCCCCCGACAGGGCAAGCTAACTATGGCTACACCTTC. Using reference TRBV12-5 and TRBJ1-2 for the parts outside the CDR3, the full variable domain is DARVTQTPRHKVTEMGQEVTMRCQPILGHNTVFWYRQTMMQGLELLAYFRNRAPLDDSGMPKDRFSAEMPDATLATLKIQPSEPRDSAVYFCASGPPPTGQANYGYTFGSGTRLTVV.

The rearrangement uses TRBV4-2 and TRBJ2-2, with a possible D match to TRBD2 (6 bases). The germline gives CDR1 LGHNA, CDR2 YNFKEQ. The germline V and J ends were trimmed by 1 base and 0 bases, with 15 bases remaining between them. The length of the CDR3 is 18 residues. Written as DNA, the CDR3 is TGTGCCAGCAGCCAAGCCGGCCCTAGCGCTGCGAACACCGGGGAGCTGTTTTTT. It translates to CASSQAGPSAANTGELFF.